This T cell receptor (beta chain) was sequenced in a study of cytomegalovirus exposure and HLA in healthy donors. Study outcomes and limitations: Cytomegalovirus-associated TCR beta chains were listed, numbering 164. TCR beta sequences reportedly predicted most subjects' HLA-A and HLA-B alleles accurately. Owing to their indistinguishability, certain V segments, notably TRBV6-2 and TRBV6-3, were excluded.

About this clone itself: Its specificity is unknown.

Germline CDR1 is SGHTA and CDR2 is FQGTGA. The V and J ends lost 5 bases and 6 bases, in that order; junction bases with no gene match: 10. This CDR3 comprises 16 residues. PCR amplification relied on 60 Vbeta primers (plus 13 Jbeta primers). As originally analysed: Per a later analysis, the number of unique TCR beta chains was some 80 million, of which 9 million to 12 million were shared. The assay was immunoSEQ multiplex PCR, and TCRdb's table has in-frame clones only and misses some. The DNA gave D and trimming, while V, J and clone size come from that table. The profile covers fewer than 100,000 clones, with 60% to 80% appearing a single time and over 6% taken by the ten largest.

The rearrangement joins TRBV7-3 to TRBJ2-1; 10 nucleotides line up with TRBD2. This receptor was taken from a female donor in good health and CMV-seronegative. The sample taken for sequencing was PBMCs. The CDR3 reads CASSQNSGGISNEQFF. Here the CDR3 DNA reads TGTGCCAGCAGCCAAAATAGCGGGGGGATATCCAATGAGCAGTTCTTC.